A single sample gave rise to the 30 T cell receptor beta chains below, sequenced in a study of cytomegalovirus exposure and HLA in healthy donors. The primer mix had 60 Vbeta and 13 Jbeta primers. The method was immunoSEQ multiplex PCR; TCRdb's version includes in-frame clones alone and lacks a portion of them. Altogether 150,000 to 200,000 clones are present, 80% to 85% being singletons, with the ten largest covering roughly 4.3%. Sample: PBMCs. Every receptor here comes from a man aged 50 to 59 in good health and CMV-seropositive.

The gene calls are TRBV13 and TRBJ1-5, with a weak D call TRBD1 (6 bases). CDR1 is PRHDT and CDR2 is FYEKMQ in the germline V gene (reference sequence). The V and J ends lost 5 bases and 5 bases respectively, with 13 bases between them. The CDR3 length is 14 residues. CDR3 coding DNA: TGTGCCAGCAGCCTGCAGGGGTCTCATCAGCCCCAGCATTTT. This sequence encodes CASSLQGSHQPQHF.

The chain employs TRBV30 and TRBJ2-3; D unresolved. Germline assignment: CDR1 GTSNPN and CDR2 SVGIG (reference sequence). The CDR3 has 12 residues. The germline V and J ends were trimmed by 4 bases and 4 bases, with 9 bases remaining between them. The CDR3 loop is CAWNSVSDTQYF. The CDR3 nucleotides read TGTGCCTGGAATTCAGTGTCAGATACGCAGTATTTT.

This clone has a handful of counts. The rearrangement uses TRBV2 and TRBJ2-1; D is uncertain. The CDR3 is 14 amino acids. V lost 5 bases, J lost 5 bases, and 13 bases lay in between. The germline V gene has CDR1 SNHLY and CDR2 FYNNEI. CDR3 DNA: TGTGCCAGCAGTCCCGACTGGTCGGACAATGAGCAGTTCTTC. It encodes CASSPDWSDNEQFF.

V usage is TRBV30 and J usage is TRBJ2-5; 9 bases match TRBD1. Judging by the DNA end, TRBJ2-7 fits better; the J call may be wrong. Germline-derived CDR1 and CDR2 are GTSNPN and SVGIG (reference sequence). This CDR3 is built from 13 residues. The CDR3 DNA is TGTGCCTGGACCCAGGACAGGGGCTACGAGCAGTACTTC. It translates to CAWTQDRGYEQYF.

The CDR3, as DNA: TGTGCCAGCAGGGTAGCGGGACCATACAATGAGCAGTTCTTC. It yields the protein CASRVAGPYNEQFF. The chain joins TRBV27 to TRBJ2-1; 8 bases agree with TRBD2. Germline V gene sequence: CDR1 MNHEY, CDR2 SMNVEV (reference sequence). V shed 6 bases and J 4 bases; nucleotides not matched to a gene: 5. The CDR3 runs 14 residues.

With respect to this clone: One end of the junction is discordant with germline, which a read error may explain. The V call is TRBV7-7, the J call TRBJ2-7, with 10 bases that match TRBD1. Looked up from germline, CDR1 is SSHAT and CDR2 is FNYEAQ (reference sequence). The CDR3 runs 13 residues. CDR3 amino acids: CASSLGQGNEQYF. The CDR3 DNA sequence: TGTGCTAGCAGCTTGGGACAGGGGAACGAGCAGTACTTC. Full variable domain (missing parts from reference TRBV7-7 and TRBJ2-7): GAGVSQSPRYKVTKRGQDVTLRCDPISSHATLYWYQQALGQGPEFLTYFNYEAQPDKSGLPSDRFSAERPEGSISTLTIQRTEQRDSAMYRCASSLGQGNEQYFGPGTRLTVT.

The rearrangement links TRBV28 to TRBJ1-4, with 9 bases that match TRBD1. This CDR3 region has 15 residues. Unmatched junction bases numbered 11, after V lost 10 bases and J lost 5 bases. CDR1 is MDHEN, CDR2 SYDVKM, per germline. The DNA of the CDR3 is TGTGCCACCAATGACAGGGGGGCCTCCAATGAAAAACTGTTTTTT. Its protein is CATNDRGASNEKLFF.

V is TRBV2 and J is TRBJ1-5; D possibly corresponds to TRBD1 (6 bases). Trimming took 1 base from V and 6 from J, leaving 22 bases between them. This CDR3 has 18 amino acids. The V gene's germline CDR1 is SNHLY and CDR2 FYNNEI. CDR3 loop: CASSEEGFKVGASQPQHF. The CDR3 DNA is TGTGCCAGCAGTGAAGAGGGGTTTAAGGTGGGGGCAAGTCAGCCCCAGCATTTT.

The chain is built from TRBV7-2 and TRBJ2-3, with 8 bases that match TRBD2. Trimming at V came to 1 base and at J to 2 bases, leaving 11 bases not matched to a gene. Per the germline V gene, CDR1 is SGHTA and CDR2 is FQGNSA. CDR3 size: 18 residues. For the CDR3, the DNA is TGTGCCAGCAGCTTAGAAGGAGGAAGCGGGGGATTCACAGATACGCAGTATTTT. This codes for CASSLEGGSGGFTDTQYF.

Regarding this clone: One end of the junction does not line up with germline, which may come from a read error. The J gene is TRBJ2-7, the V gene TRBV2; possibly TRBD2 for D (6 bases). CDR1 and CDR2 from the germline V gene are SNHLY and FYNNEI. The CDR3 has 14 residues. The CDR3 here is CASSEVGDSYEQYF. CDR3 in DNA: TGTGCCAGCAGTGAAGTAGGGGACTCCTACGAGCAATACTTC.

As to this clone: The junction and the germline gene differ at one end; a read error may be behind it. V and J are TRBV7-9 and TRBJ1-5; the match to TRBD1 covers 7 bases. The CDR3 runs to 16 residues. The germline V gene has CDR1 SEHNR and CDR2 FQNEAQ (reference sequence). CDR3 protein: CSSSLVRGLNNQPQHF. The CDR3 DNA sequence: TGTTCCAGCAGCTTAGTGAGGGGGCTCAACAATCAGCCCCAGCATTTT. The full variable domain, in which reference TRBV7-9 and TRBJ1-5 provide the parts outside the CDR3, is DTGVSQNPRHKITKRGQNVTFRCDPISEHNRLYWYRQTLGQGPEFLTYFQNEAQLEKSRLLSDRFSAERPKGSFSTLEIQRTEQGDSAMYLCSSSLVRGLNNQPQHFGDGTRLSIL.

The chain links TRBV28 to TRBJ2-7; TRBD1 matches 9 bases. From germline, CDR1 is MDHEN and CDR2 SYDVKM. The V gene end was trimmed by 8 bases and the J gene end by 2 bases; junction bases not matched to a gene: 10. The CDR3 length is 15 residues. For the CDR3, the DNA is TGTGCCAGCCGACCGGGGACAGGGTCAGCCTACGAGCAGTACTTC. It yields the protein CASRPGTGSAYEQYF.

CDR3 coding DNA: TGTGCCTGGACCCTTGGGACTATCGGCGAGCAGTACTTC. Its protein product is CAWTLGTIGEQYF. The V call is TRBV30, the J call TRBJ2-7, with TRBD2 matching 7 bases. The V gene end was trimmed by 4 bases and the J gene end by 6 bases; junction bases not matched to a gene: 9. CDR3 length equals 13 residues. Germline V gives CDR1 GTSNPN, CDR2 SVGIG (reference sequence).

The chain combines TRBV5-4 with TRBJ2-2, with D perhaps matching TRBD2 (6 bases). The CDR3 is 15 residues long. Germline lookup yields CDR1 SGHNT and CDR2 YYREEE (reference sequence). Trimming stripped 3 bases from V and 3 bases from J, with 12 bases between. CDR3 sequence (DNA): TGTGCCAGCAGCTCCTCGGGGACTTACACCGGGGAGCTGTTTTTT. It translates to CASSSSGTYTGELFF. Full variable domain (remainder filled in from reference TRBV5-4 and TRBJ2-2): ETGVTQSPTHLIKTRGQQVTLRCSSQSGHNTVSWYQQALGQGPQFIFQYYREEENGRGNFPPRFSGLQFPNYSSELNVNALELDDSALYLCASSSSGTYTGELFFGEGSRLTVL.

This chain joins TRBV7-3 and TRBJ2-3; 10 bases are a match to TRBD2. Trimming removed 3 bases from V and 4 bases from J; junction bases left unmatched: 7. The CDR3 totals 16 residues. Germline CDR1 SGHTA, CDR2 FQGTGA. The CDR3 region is CASSFKVAGGSDTQYF. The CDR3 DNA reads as TGTGCCAGCAGCTTTAAGGTAGCGGGGGGCTCAGATACGCAGTATTTT. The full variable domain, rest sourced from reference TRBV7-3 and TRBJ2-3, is GAGVSQTPSNKVTEKGKYVELRCDPISGHTALYWYRQSLGQGPEFLIYFQGTGAADDSGLPNDRFFAVRPEGSVSTLKIQRTERGDSAVYLCASSFKVAGGSDTQYFGPGTRLTVL.

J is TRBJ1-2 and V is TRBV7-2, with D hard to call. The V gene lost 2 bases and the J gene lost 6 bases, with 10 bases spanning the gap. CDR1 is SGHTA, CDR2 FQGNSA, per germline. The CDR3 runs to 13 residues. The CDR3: CASSLPGKDGYTF. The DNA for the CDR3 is TGTGCCAGCAGCTTACCCGGGAAGGATGGCTACACCTTC.

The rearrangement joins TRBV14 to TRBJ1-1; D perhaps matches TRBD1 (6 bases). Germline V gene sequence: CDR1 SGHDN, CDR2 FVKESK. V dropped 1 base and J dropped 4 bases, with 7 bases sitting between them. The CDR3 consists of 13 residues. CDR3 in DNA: TGTGCCAGCAGCCAAGGGGGGCTCACTGAAGCTTTCTTT. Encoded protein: CASSQGGLTEAFF.

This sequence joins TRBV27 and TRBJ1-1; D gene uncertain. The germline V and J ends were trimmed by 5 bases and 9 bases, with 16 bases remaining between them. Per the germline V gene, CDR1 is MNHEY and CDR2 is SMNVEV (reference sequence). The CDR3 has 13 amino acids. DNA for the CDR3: TGTGCCAGCAGTGCCACTGCCCGGGTTAAAGCTTTCTTT. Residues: CASSATARVKAFF.

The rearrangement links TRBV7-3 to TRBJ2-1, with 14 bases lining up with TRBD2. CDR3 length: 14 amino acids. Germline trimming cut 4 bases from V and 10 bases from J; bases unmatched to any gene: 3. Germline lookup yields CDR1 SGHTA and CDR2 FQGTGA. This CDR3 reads CASSSRTSGGEQFF. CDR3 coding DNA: TGTGCCAGCAGCTCTCGGACTAGCGGGGGGGAGCAGTTCTTC.

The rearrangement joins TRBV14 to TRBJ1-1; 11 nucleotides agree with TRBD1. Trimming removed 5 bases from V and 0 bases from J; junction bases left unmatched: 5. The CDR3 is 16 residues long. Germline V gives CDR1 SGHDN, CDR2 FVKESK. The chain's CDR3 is CASSSWTGGMNTEAFF. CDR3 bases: TGTGCCAGCAGCTCATGGACAGGGGGCATGAACACTGAAGCTTTCTTT.

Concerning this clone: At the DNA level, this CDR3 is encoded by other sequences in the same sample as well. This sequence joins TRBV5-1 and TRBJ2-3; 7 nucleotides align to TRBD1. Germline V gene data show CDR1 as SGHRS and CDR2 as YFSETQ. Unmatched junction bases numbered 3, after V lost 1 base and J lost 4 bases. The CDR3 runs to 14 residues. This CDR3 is CASSLRQGADTQYF. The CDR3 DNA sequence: TGCGCCAGCAGCTTGAGGCAGGGGGCAGATACGCAGTATTTT.

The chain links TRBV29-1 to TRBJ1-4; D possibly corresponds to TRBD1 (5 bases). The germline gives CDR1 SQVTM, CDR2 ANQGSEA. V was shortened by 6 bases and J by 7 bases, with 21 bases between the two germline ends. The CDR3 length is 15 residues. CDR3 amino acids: CSVLTLGGSAEKLFF. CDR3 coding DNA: TGCAGCGTCCTCACCCTCGGGGGAAGTGCTGAAAAACTGTTTTTT.

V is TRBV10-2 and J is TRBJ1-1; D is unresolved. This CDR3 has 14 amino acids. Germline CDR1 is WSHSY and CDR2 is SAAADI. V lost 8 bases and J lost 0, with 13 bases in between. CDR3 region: CASGGTRMNTEAFF. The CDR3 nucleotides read TGCGCCAGCGGTGGCACTAGGATGAACACTGAAGCTTTCTTT.

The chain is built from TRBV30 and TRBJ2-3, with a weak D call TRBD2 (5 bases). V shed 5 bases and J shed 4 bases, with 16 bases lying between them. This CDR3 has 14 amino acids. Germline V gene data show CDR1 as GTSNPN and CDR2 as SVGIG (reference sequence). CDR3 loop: CAWGRGSSADTQYF. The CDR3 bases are TGTGCCTGGGGGAGAGGAAGTAGCGCAGATACGCAGTATTTT.

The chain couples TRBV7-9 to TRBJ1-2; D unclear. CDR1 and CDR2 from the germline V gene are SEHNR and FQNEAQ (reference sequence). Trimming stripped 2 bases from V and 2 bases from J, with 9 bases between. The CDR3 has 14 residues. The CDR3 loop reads CASSLTGGNYGYTF. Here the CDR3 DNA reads TGTGCCAGCAGCTTAACCGGCGGAAACTATGGCTACACCTTC.

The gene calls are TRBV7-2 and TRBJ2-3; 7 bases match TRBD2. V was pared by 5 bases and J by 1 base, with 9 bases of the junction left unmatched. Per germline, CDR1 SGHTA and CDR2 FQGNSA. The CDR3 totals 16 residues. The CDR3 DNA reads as TGTGCCAGCAGCCCTCATGTGGGGGGGGGCACAGATACGCAGTATTTT. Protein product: CASSPHVGGGTDTQYF.

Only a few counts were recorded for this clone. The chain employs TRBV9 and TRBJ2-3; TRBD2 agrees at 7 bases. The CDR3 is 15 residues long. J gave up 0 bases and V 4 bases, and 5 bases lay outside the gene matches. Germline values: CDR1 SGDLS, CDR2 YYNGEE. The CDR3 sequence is CASSTSGLSTDTQYF. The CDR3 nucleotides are TGTGCCAGCAGCACGTCGGGACTAAGCACAGATACGCAGTATTTT.

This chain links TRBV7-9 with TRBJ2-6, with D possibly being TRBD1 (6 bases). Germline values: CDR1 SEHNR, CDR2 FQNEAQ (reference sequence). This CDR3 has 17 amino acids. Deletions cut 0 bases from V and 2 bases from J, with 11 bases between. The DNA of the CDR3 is TGTGCCAGCAGCTTAGCACAGGGTCGGGCTGGGGCCAACGTCCTGACTTTC. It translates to CASSLAQGRAGANVLTF.

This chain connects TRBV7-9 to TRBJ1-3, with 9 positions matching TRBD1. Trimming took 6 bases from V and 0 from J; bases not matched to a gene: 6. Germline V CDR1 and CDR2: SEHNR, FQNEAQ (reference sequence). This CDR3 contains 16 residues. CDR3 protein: CASRGTGPDSGNTIYF. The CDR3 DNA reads TGTGCCAGCAGGGGGACAGGGCCCGACTCTGGAAACACCATATATTTT. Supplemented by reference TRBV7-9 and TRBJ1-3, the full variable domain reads DTGVSQNPRHKITKRGQNVTFRCDPISEHNRLYWYRQTLGQGPEFLTYFQNEAQLEKSRLLSDRFSAERPKGSFSTLEIQRTEQGDSAMYLCASRGTGPDSGNTIYFGEGSWLTVV.

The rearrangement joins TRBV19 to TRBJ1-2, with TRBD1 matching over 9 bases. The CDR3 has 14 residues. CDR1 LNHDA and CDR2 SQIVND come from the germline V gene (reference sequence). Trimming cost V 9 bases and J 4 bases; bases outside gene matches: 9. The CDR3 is CASARDRAPYGYTF. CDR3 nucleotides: TGTGCCAGCGCCAGGGACAGGGCGCCCTATGGCTACACCTTC.